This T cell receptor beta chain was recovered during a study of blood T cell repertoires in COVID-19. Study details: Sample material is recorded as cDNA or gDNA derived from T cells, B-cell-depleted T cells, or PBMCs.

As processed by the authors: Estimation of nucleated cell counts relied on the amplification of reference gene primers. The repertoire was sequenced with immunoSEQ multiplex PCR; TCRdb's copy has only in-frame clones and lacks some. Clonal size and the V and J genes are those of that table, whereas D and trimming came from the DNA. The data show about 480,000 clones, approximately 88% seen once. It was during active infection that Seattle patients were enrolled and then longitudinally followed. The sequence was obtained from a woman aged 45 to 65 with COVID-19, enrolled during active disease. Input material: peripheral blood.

The chain's CDR3 is CASMGGAGLYEQYF. As DNA, the CDR3 is TGCGCCAGCATGGGTGGGGCAGGGCTTTACGAGCAGTACTTC. The rearrangement links TRBV5-1 to TRBJ2-7; tentative D call: TRBD1 (5 bases). Trimming took 6 bases from V and 4 from J, leaving 17 bases between them. CDR1 is SGHRS, CDR2 YFSETQ, per germline. This CDR3 contains 14 residues.